The clone carrying this T cell receptor (beta chain) came up a few times. The donors were members of the approximately 120-subject validation cohort (separate from the approximately 670-subject first cohort). The sample belongs to a study of cytomegalovirus exposure and HLA in healthy donors. This CDR3 is built from 17 residues. The junction had 10 bases not matched to a gene; V was cut back by 1 base and J by 5 bases. The germline V gene has CDR1 MNHNS and CDR2 SASEGT. Assay: immunoSEQ multiplex PCR; the TCRdb copy retains only in-frame clones and omits some. Among 80,000 to 100,000 clones, around nine tenths were seen once, and the ten largest hold 3.9%.

This chain connects TRBV6-1 to TRBJ1-5, with TRBD1 matching 8 bases. Input material: PBMCs. This TCR was recovered from a woman aged 25 to 39 in good health and CMV-seronegative. The CDR3 sequence: CASSEGTRAQGDQPQHF. Written as DNA, the CDR3 is TGTGCCAGCAGTGAAGGAACCCGGGCACAGGGGGATCAGCCCCAGCATTTT.